One and the same sample provided the 10 T cell receptor beta chains below, sequenced in a study of T cell responses to AZD1222 COVID-19 vaccine. Generated by immunoSEQ multiplex PCR, the TCRdb table keeps only in-frame clones and is missing some. The top ten clones hold more than 4% of a sample with some 170,000 clones, 70% to 90% of them seen once. This specimen consisted of peripheral blood, obtained 28 days after the second dose of the MenACWY control vaccine. These receptors were collected from an adult who received the MenACWY meningococcal vaccine as a control.

The gene calls are TRBV24-1 and TRBJ2-1; the D gene is possibly TRBD1 (6 bases). The CDR3 covers 13 residues. Looked up from germline, CDR1 is KGHDR and CDR2 is SFDVKD. The V and J ends lost 5 bases and 6 bases respectively, with 10 bases between them. CDR3 amino acids: CATSGSRGNEQFF. CDR3 DNA: TGTGCCACCAGTGGTTCCAGGGGCAATGAGCAGTTCTTC.

This clone is a singleton in its sample. The chain uses TRBV18 and TRBJ2-7; a weak D match, TRBD2 (5 bases). The CDR3 is made up of 15 amino acids. Germline lookup yields CDR1 KGHSH and CDR2 LQKENI. Deletions cut 0 bases from V and 4 bases from J, with 13 bases between. DNA for the CDR3: TGTGCCAGCTCACCACCAGGTCTAGCTAGTTACGAGCAGTACTTC. Residues: CASSPPGLASYEQYF.

The rearrangement uses TRBV7-2 and TRBJ1-1, with a weak D call TRBD1 (5 bases). Per the germline V gene, CDR1 is SGHTA and CDR2 is FQGNSA. CDR3 length: 14 residues. Deletions cut 1 base from V and 8 bases from J, with 14 bases between. CDR3 region: CASSLVGRVYEAFF. The CDR3 coding sequence is TGTGCCAGCAGCTTAGTGGGCAGGGTCTACGAAGCTTTCTTT.

This clone was detected once. The rearrangement links TRBV2 to TRBJ1-2; tentatively, D is TRBD1 (5 bases). Germline CDR1 and CDR2: SNHLY and FYNNEI. The CDR3 is 17 amino acids. Trimming stripped 6 bases from V and 0 bases from J, with 20 bases between. The CDR3 spells CASRGVSPAFPNYGYTF. CDR3 nucleotide sequence: TGTGCCAGCAGGGGGGTCTCCCCAGCCTTCCCTAACTATGGCTACACCTTC. Variable domain in full (rest from reference TRBV2 and TRBJ1-2): EPEVTQTPSHQVTQMGQEVILRCVPISNHLYFYWYRQILGQKVEFLVSFYNNEISEKSEIFDDQFSVERPDGSNFTLKIRSTKLEDSAMYFCASRGVSPAFPNYGYTFGSGTRLTVV.

V usage is TRBV7-8 and J usage is TRBJ1-1, with a tentative D call TRBD1 (5 bases). The CDR3 has 19 residues. Germline values: CDR1 SGHVS, CDR2 FQNEAQ. V shed 3 bases and J shed 0 bases, with 23 bases lying between them. CDR3 loop: CASSFTLDSTANMNTEAFF. The CDR3 region has the DNA TGTGCCAGCAGCTTTACCCTGGATTCGACAGCCAACATGAACACTGAAGCTTTCTTT.

This sequence joins TRBV10-2 and TRBJ1-1, with no clear D. V lost 5 bases, J lost 6 bases, and 7 bases lay in between. Germline V gene data show CDR1 as WSHSY and CDR2 as SAAADI. The CDR3 runs 11 residues. The CDR3 reads CASSFQAEAFF. The CDR3 nucleotides read TGCGCCAGCAGTTTTCAGGCTGAAGCTTTCTTT.

The chain couples TRBV28 to TRBJ2-7; 8 bases fit TRBD2. V was pared by 4 bases and J by 2 bases, with 7 bases of the junction left unmatched. CDR3 length: 15 residues. Germline CDR1 and CDR2: MDHEN and SYDVKM. This CDR3 is CASSSGGVPAYEQYF. As DNA, the CDR3 is TGTGCCAGCAGTTCCGGGGGGGTACCGGCCTACGAGCAGTACTTC.

This clone came up once. The J gene is TRBJ1-4, the V gene TRBV6-5; possibly TRBD1 for D (5 bases). The CDR3 contains 14 residues. Per the germline V gene, CDR1 is MNHEY and CDR2 is SVGAGI. With 3 bases removed from V and 4 bases from J, the gap between germline ends came to 9 bases. The CDR3 DNA sequence: TGTGCCAGCAGTTATAGACAGTATAATGAAAAACTGTTTTTT. Protein sequence: CASSYRQYNEKLFF.

This chain joins TRBV19 and TRBJ2-7; D unclear. The CDR3 loop spans 13 amino acids. V was cut by 3 bases and J by 0 bases, with 6 bases left in between. Per germline, CDR1 LNHDA and CDR2 SQIVND (reference sequence). The DNA of the CDR3 is TGTGCCAGTAGTATTGCTGACTCCTACGAGCAGTACTTC. Protein product: CASSIADSYEQYF.

The chain links TRBV30 to TRBJ1-5; possible D gene TRBD1, 5 bases. The CDR3 length is 12 residues. CDR1 is GTSNPN, CDR2 SVGIG, per germline (reference sequence). Trimming removed 4 bases at V and 7 bases at J, with 11 bases between. CDR3 bases: TGTGCCTGGAATGGGGGAGACCAGCCCCAGCATTTT. It specifies CAWNGGDQPQHF.